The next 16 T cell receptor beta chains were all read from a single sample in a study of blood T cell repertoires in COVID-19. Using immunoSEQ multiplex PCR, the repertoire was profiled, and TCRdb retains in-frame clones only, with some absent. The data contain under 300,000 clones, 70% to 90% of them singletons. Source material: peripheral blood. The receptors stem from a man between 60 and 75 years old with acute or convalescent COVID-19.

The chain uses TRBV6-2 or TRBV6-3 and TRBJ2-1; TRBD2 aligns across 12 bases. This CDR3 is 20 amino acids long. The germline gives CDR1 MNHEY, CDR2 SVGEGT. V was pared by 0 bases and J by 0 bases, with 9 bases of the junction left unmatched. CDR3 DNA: TGTGCCAGCAGTTACTCGGGACTAGCGGGCGATCGTAGCTCCTACAATGAGCAGTTCTTC. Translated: CASSYSGLAGDRSSYNEQFF.

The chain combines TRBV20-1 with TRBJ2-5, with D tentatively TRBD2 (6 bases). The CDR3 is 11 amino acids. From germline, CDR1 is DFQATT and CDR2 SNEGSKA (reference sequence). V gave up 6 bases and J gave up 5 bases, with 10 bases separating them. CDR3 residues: CSARLGETQYF. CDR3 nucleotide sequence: TGCAGTGCCAGACTAGGTGAGACCCAGTACTTC.

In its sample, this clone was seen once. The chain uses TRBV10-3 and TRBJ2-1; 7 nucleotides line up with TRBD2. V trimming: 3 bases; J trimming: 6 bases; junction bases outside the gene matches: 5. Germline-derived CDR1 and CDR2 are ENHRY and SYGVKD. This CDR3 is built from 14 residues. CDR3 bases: TGTGCCATCAGTGAACTAGCGCGGTTCAATGAGCAGTTCTTC. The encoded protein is CAISELARFNEQFF.

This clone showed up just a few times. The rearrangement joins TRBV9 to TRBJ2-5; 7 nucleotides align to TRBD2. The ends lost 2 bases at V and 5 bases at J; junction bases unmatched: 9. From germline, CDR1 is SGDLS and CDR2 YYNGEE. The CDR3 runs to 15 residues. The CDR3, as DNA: TGTGCCAGCAGCGTCCTGGGAGGGCCTGGGGAGACCCAGTACTTC. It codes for CASSVLGGPGETQYF.

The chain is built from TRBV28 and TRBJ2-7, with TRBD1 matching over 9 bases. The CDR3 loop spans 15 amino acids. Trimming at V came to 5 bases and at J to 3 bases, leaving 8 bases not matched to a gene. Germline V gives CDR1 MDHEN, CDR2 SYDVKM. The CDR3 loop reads CASSHPGQGVYEQYF. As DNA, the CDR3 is TGTGCCAGCAGTCATCCGGGACAGGGAGTCTACGAGCAGTACTTC.

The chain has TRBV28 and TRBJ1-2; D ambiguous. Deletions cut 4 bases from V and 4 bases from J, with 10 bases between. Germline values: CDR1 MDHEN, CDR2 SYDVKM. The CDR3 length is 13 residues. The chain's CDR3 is CASSSTDVYGYTF. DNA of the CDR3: TGTGCCAGCAGTTCTACAGATGTCTATGGCTACACCTTC.

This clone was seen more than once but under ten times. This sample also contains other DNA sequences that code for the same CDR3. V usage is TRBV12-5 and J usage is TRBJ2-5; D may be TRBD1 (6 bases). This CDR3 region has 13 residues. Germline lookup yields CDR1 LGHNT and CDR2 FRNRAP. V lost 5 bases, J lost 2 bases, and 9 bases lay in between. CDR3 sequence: CASGTGQQETQYF. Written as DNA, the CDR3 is TGTGCTAGTGGTACAGGACAGCAAGAGACCCAGTACTTC.

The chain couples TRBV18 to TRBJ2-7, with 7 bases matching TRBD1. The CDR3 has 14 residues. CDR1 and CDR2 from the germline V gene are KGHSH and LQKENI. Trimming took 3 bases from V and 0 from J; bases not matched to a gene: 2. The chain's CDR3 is CASSPRDSSYEQYF. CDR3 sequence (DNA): TGTGCCAGCTCACCCCGGGACAGCTCCTACGAGCAGTACTTC.

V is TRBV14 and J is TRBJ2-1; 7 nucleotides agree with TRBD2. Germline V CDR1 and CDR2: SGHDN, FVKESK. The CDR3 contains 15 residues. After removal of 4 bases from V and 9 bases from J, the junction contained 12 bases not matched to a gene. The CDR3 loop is CASSRLGLGSGEQFF. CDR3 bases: TGTGCCAGCAGCCGGTTAGGACTAGGATCCGGTGAGCAGTTCTTC.

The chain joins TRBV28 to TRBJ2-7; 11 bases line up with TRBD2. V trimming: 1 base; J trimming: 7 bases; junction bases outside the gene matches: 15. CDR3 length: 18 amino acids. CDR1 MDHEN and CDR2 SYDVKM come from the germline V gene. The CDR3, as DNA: TGTGCCAGCAGTTTATCGGGAAGACTAGCGGGACGGATAGGGGAGCAGTACTTC. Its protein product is CASSLSGRLAGRIGEQYF.

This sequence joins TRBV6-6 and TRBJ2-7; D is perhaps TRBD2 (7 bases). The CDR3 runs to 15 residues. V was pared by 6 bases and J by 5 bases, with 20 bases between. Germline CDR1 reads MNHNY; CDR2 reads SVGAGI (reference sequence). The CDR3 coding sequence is TGTGCCAGCAGAACGTCAAGGGGGGGCAGGGACGAGCAGTACTTC. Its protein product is CASRTSRGGRDEQYF.

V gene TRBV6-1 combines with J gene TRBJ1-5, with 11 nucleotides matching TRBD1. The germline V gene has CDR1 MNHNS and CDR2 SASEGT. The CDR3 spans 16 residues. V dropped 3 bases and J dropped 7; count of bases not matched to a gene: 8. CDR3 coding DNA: TGTGCCAGCAGTGAGGACAGGGGGCCCCTTCAACAGCCCCAGCATTTT. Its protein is CASSEDRGPLQQPQHF.

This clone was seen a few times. The CDR3 reads CASSYPTGSLNSNQPQHF. In DNA form, the CDR3 reads TGTGCCAGCAGTTACCCAACCGGGTCCTTGAATAGCAATCAGCCCCAGCATTTT. This chain joins TRBV6-2 or TRBV6-3 and TRBJ1-5, with unresolved D. In germline, CDR1 is MNHEY, CDR2 SVGEGT. V lost 2 bases, J lost 0 bases, and 17 bases lay in between. CDR3 length: 18 residues.

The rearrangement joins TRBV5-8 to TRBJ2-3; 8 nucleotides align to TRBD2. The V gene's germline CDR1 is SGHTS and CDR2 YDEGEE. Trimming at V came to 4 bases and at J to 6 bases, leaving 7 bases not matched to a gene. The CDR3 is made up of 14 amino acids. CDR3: CASSVSGTTDTQYF. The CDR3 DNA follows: TGTGCCAGCAGCGTTAGCGGGACGACGGATACGCAGTATTTT.

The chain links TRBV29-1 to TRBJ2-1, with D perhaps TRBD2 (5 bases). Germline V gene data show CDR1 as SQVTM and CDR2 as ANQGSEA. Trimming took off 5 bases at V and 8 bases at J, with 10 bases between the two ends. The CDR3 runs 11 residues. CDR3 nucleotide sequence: TGCAGCGTTTACGGAGGCCATGAGCAGTTCTTC. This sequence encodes CSVYGGHEQFF.

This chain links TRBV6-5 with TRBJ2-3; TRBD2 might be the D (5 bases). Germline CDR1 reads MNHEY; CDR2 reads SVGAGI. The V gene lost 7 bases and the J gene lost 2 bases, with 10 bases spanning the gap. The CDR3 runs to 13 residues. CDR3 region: CASTPGFTDTQYF. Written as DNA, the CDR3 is TGTGCCAGCACTCCGGGGTTCACAGATACGCAGTATTTT.